What follows are 18 T cell receptor beta chains derived from one specimen sequenced in a study of blood T cells in healthy people across ages. Next came a second PCR, run for about 6 to 12 cycles, which used a sample-barcoded 5' primer along with a J-beta primer mix. TCRdb redid the calling of the 5' RACE reads with MiXCR, one entry per CDR3 protein. The sample has more than 1.4 million distinct CDR3 sequences, 42% seen once; the top ten hold approximately 7.9%. The specimen sequenced was blood. These receptor sequences come from a woman aged 18-29 years in good health.

This clonotype has just a few counts. V gene TRBV4-2 combines with J gene TRBJ2-3; 9 positions match TRBD2. CDR1 LGHNA and CDR2 YNFKEQ come from the germline V gene. V was pared by 0 bases and J by 3 bases, with 7 bases of the junction left unmatched. This CDR3 contains 17 residues. The DNA for the CDR3 is TGTGCCAGCAGCCAAGATGGTGGTAGCGGGGGTACAGATACGCAGTATTTT. Its protein product is CASSQDGGSGGTDTQYF.

This clonotype appeared a single time. J is TRBJ2-3 and V is TRBV7-3; D gene uncertain. Germline V gives CDR1 SGHTA, CDR2 FQGTGA. V was cut by 4 bases and J by 2 bases, with 10 bases left in between. This CDR3 is 14 amino acids long. CDR3 in amino acids: CASSSMGLTDTQYF. DNA for the CDR3: TGTGCCAGCAGCTCCATGGGCCTCACAGATACGCAGTATTTT.

This chain links TRBV10-3 with TRBJ2-6; D perhaps matches TRBD2 (5 bases). Trimming cost V 4 bases and J 0 bases, with 7 bases left between them. The CDR3 loop spans 15 amino acids. The germline gives CDR1 ENHRY, CDR2 SYGVKD. The CDR3 sequence is CAISGEFSGANVLTF. DNA of the CDR3: TGTGCCATCAGTGGGGAGTTCTCTGGGGCCAACGTCCTGACTTTC.

This clonotype has more than one count but fewer than ten. The rearrangement joins TRBV20-1 to TRBJ2-4, with 12 positions matching TRBD2. CDR3 length: 13 amino acids. V shed 2 bases and J 10 bases; nucleotides not matched to a gene: 3. Germline V gene sequence: CDR1 DFQATT, CDR2 SNEGSKA (reference sequence). CDR3 DNA: TGCAGTGCTAGACCGGGACTAGCGGGTATTCAGTACTTC. Its translation: CSARPGLAGIQYF.

The rearrangement links TRBV21-1 to TRBJ1-1. TRBV21-1 is a known pseudogene. The CDR3 is 13 residues long. The CDR3, as DNA: TGTGCCAGCAGCAAAGTCCAGCGCACTGAAGCTTTCTTT. This translates into CASSKVQRTEAFF.

This clonotype turned up a few times. This chain uses TRBV11-1 with TRBJ2-7; 9 bases are a match to TRBD2. The V and J ends lost 5 bases and 4 bases, in that order; junction bases with no gene match: 15. The CDR3 has 17 amino acids. Germline CDR1 SGHAT, CDR2 FQDESV (reference sequence). CDR3 DNA: TGTGCCAGCAGCGAGCAACTGGCCAGCGGGGGGACGTACGAGCAGTACTTC. Translating gives CASSEQLASGGTYEQYF.

A few counts support this clonotype. V usage is TRBV5-1 and J usage is TRBJ2-3; D assignment may be TRBD1 or TRBD2 (5 bases each). CDR3 size: 16 residues. The germline V and J ends were trimmed by 0 bases and 0 bases, with 11 bases remaining between them. Germline V lookup: CDR1 SGHRS, CDR2 YFSETQ. CDR3 nucleotide sequence: TGCGCCAGCAGCTTGGGGGACGGAACTAGCACAGATACGCAGTATTTT. Its protein is CASSLGDGTSTDTQYF.

The chain employs TRBV15 and TRBJ1-1; D call uncertain. V dropped 0 bases and J dropped 4 bases, with 15 bases sitting between them. The length of the CDR3 is 16 residues. CDR1 is LNHNV and CDR2 is YYDKDF in the germline V gene (reference sequence). The CDR3, as DNA: TGTGCCACCAGCAGAGATTGGCGTCCCCGGAGCACTGAAGCTTTCTTT. Translating gives CATSRDWRPRSTEAFF. Looking up the rest from reference TRBV15 and TRBJ1-1 gives the full variable domain: DAMVIQNPRYQVTQFGKPVTLSCSQTLNHNVMYWYQQKSSQAPKLLFHYYDKDFNNEADTPDNFQSRRPNTSFCFLDIRSPGLGDTAMYLCATSRDWRPRSTEAFFGQGTRLTVV.

The chain carries TRBV6-1 and TRBJ1-2; 9 bases align to TRBD1. There are 19 residues in the CDR3. CDR1 and CDR2 from the germline V gene are MNHNS and SASEGT. V gave up 4 bases and J gave up 0 bases; unmatched junction bases: 15. The CDR3 loop is CASSGLSSGQGTPNYGYTF. CDR3 nucleotides: TGTGCCAGCAGTGGTCTTTCGTCGGGACAGGGAACCCCTAACTATGGCTACACCTTC.

This clonotype was found a few times. V usage is TRBV28 and J usage is TRBJ2-1, with D tentatively TRBD2 (7 bases). Trimming left V 10 bases short and J 10 bases short, with 26 bases between. The CDR3 contains 15 residues. The V gene's germline CDR1 is MDHEN and CDR2 SYDVKM. CDR3 nucleotides: TGTGCCACCACCGCAGGAGGGGGGGCTGTGTGGGAGCAGTTCTTC. Translated: CATTAGGGAVWEQFF.

The genes are TRBV6-1 and TRBJ2-7; no firm D call. This CDR3 comprises 15 residues. Trimming removed 1 base at V and 7 bases at J, with 17 bases between. Germline CDR1 is MNHNS and CDR2 is SASEGT. The CDR3 bases are TGTGCCAGCAGTGAAGAGAGGCGGCTAGGAGAAGAGCAGTACTTC. Protein: CASSEERRLGEEQYF.

The J gene is TRBJ1-6, the V gene TRBV2, with D tentatively TRBD1 (6 bases). CDR3 size: 14 residues. In germline, CDR1 is SNHLY, CDR2 FYNNEI. With 9 bases removed from V and 7 bases from J, the gap between germline ends came to 16 bases. The CDR3 spells CARPPTGRNSPLHF. CDR3 bases: TGTGCCAGACCACCTACAGGGAGGAATTCACCCCTCCACTTT.

There are a few counts of this clonotype. The chain joins TRBV2 to TRBJ1-6, with a tentative D call TRBD1 (5 bases). V was shortened by 8 bases and J by 7 bases, with 15 bases between the two germline ends. The germline CDR1 and CDR2 sequences are SNHLY and FYNNEI. This CDR3 is 14 amino acids long. The CDR3 sequence is CASDEEEGNSPLHF. The CDR3 DNA sequence: TGTGCCAGCGATGAGGAAGAGGGGAATTCACCCCTCCACTTT. Full variable domain (remainder filled in from reference TRBV2 and TRBJ1-6): EPEVTQTPSHQVTQMGQEVILRCVPISNHLYFYWYRQILGQKVEFLVSFYNNEISEKSEIFDDQFSVERPDGSNFTLKIRSTKLEDSAMYFCASDEEEGNSPLHFGNGTRLTVT.

This clonotype came up a few times. J is TRBJ2-5 and V is TRBV12-3 or TRBV12-4, with 8 positions matching TRBD2. This CDR3 spans 15 amino acids. Unmatched junction bases numbered 9, after V lost 6 bases and J lost 3 bases. As DNA, the CDR3 is TGTGCCAGCAGCCGCGGGACTAGATCTGAAGAGACCCAGTACTTC. It codes for CASSRGTRSEETQYF.

The sample holds one count of this clonotype. This chain joins TRBV4-1 and TRBJ2-3; D possibly corresponds to TRBD2 (5 bases). V was pared by 2 bases and J by 0 bases, with 6 bases between. The CDR3 totals 14 residues. Germline V lookup: CDR1 MGHRA, CDR2 YSYEKL. The CDR3 loop is CASSQWESTDTQYF. The CDR3 region has the DNA TGCGCCAGCAGCCAATGGGAGAGCACAGATACGCAGTATTTT.

This clonotype turned up a few times. This rearrangement joins TRBV4-1 to TRBJ2-4, with 7 nucleotides matching TRBD1. The CDR3 has 14 residues. The V gene's germline CDR1 is MGHRA and CDR2 YSYEKL. With V trimmed by 4 bases and J by 3 bases, 3 bases remained unmatched. The CDR3 reads CASSPGDSKNIQYF. In nucleotides, the CDR3 is TGCGCCAGCAGCCCCGGGGACAGCAAAAACATTCAGTACTTC.

There are many counts of this clonotype. The chain is built from TRBV6-1 and TRBJ2-1; D not resolved. The germline V and J ends were trimmed by 10 bases and 2 bases, with 15 bases remaining between them. This CDR3 has 14 amino acids. Germline V gene sequence: CDR1 MNHNS, CDR2 SASEGT. The CDR3 sequence: CATFPTPTYNEQFF. The DNA of the CDR3 is TGTGCCACCTTTCCGACCCCCACCTACAATGAGCAGTTCTTC.

The sample holds a few counts of this clonotype. The chain carries TRBV7-2 and TRBJ2-1; no definite D call. Trimming cost V 1 base and J 3 bases, with 7 bases left between them. The CDR3 extends over 14 amino acids. Germline V gene lookup returns CDR1 SGHTA and CDR2 FQGNSA. The CDR3 reads CASSLDMIYNEQFF. DNA of the CDR3: TGTGCCAGCAGCTTAGATATGATCTACAATGAGCAGTTCTTC.